This TCR beta chain was sequenced during a study of human CD8 memory T cell subsets. Points from the study as a whole: Estimates that used Chao1 suggested higher diversity in stem-like memory T cells than in precursor exhausted T cells.

Sequencing libraries of TCR beta were made by UMI-labeled 5' RACE. TCRdb reprocessed the 5' RACE reads; each CDR3 protein has one entry and no DNA is given. The sample has roughly 17,000 distinct CDR3 sequences; the top ten hold approximately 6.1%. The authors obtained RNA from duplicate vials, each holding roughly 150,000 sorted CD8+ T cells, for every subset. Per germline, CDR1 SEHNR and CDR2 FQNEAQ (reference sequence). The CDR3 loop spans 15 amino acids. A note on this clonotype: Its antigen remains unidentified.

The source of this sequence is a human donor in good health. The source material was CD8+ stem-like memory T cells (TSCM and TCM) sorted from PBMCs. The subset: stem-like memory CD8 T cells (TSTEM), CCR7+ PD-1- TIGIT-. This chain connects TRBV7-9 to TRBJ2-1; the D call from TCRdb, TRBD2, cannot be confirmed without DNA. The CDR3 loop is CASSPRGSTYNEQFF.